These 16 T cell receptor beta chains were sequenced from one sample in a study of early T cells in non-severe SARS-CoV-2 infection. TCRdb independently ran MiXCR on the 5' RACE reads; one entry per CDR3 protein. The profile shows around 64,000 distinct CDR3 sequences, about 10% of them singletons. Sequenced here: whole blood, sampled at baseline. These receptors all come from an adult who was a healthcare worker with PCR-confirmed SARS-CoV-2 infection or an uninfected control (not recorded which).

The CDR3: CASSLSLSGANVLTF. Written as DNA, the CDR3 is TGCGCCAGCAGCTTGAGTTTATCCGGGGCCAACGTCCTGACTTTC. V usage is TRBV5-1 and J usage is TRBJ2-6; no clear D. The CDR3 is made up of 15 amino acids. Trimming left V 1 base short and J 4 bases short, with 9 bases between. Per germline, CDR1 SGHRS and CDR2 YFSETQ.

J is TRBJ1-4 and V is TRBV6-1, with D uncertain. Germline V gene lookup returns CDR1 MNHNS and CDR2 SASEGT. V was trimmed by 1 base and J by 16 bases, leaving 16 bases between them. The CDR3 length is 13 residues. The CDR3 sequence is CASSEDGRGKEFF. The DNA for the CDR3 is TGTGCCAGCAGTGAAGATGGTCGGGGAAAGGAGTTTTTT.

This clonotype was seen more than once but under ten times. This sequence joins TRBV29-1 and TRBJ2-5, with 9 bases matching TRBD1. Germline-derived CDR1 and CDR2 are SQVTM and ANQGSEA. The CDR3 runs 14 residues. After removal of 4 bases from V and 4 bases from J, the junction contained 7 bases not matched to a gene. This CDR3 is CSVAGGQGGETQYF. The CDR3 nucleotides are TGCAGCGTTGCTGGGGGACAGGGCGGAGAGACCCAGTACTTC.

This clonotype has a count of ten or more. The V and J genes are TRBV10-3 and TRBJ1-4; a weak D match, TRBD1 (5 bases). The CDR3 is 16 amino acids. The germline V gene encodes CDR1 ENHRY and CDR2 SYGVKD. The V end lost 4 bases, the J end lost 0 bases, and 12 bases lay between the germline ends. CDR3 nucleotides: TGTGCCATCAGTGCTCAGGGACCTGCAACTAATGAAAAACTGTTTTTT. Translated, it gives CAISAQGPATNEKLFF.

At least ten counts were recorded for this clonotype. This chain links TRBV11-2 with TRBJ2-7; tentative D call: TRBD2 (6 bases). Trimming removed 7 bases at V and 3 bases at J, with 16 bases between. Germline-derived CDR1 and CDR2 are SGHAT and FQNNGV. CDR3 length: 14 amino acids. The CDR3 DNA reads TGTGCCAGCAACCTCTACTCGGGAGACTACGAGCAGTACTTC. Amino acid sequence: CASNLYSGDYEQYF.

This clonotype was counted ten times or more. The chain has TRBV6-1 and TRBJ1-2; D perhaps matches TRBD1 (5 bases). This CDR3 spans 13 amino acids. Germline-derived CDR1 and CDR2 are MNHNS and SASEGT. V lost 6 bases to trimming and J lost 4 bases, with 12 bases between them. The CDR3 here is CASSLRDRYGYTF. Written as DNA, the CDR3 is TGTGCCAGCAGCCTCAGGGACCGCTATGGCTACACCTTC.

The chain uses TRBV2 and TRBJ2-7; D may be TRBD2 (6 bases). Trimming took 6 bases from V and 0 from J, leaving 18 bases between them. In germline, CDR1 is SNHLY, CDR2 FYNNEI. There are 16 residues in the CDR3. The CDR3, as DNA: TGTGCCAGCAGCCTATCGGAGGGGCAAGGCTCCTACGAGCAGTACTTC. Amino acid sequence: CASSLSEGQGSYEQYF.

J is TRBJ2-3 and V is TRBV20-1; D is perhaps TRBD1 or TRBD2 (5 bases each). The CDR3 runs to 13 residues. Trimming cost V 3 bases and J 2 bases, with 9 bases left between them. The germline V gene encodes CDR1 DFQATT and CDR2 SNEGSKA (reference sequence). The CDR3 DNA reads TGCAGTGCTAGGCCGGGACCCACAGATACGCAGTATTTT. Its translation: CSARPGPTDTQYF.

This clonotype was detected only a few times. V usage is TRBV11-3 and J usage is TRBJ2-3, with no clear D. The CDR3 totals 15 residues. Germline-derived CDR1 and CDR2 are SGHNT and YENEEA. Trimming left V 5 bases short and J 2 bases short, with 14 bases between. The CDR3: CASSTIRSPTDTQYF. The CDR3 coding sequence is TGTGCCAGCAGCACAATCCGTAGCCCCACAGATACGCAGTATTTT.

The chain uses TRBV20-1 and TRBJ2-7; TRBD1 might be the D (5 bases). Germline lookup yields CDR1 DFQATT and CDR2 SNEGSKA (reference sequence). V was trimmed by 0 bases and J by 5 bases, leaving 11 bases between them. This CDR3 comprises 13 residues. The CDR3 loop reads CSARDGRVNEQYF. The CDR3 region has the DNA TGCAGTGCTAGAGATGGCAGGGTCAACGAGCAGTACTTC.

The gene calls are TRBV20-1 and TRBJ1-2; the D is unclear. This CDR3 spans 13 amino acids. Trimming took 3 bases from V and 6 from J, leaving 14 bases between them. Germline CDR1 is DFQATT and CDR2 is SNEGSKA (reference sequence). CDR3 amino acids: CSASILGRDGYTF. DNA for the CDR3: TGCAGTGCTAGTATTCTGGGTCGGGATGGCTACACCTTC.

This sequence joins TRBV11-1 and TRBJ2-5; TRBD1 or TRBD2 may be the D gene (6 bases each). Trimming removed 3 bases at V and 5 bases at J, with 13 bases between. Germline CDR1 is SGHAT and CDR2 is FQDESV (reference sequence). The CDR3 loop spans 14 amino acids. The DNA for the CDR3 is TGTGCCAGCAGCTTTCGGGGGCCTGGGGAGACCCAGTACTTC. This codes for CASSFRGPGETQYF.

For the CDR3, the DNA is TGTGCCAGCAGCTATAGCAATCAGCCCCAGCATTTT. Translated: CASSYSNQPQHF. The gene calls are TRBV7-9 and TRBJ1-5; D gene ambiguous. V lost 4 bases, J lost 0 bases, and 1 base lay in between. The germline gives CDR1 SEHNR, CDR2 FQNEAQ (reference sequence). There are 12 residues in the CDR3.

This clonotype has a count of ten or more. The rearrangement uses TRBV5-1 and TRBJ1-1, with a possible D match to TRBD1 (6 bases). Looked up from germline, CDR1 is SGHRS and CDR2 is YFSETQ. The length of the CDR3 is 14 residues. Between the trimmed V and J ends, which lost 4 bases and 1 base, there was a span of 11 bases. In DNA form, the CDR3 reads TGCGCCAGCAGCCGGTCAGGGGCGAACACTGAAGCTTTCTTT. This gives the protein CASSRSGANTEAFF.

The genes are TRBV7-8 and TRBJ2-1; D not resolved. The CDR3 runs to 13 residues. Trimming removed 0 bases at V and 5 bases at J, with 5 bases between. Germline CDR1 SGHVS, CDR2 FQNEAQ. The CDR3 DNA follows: TGTGCCAGCAGCTTAGCGCTAAACAATGAGCAGTTCTTC. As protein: CASSLALNNEQFF.

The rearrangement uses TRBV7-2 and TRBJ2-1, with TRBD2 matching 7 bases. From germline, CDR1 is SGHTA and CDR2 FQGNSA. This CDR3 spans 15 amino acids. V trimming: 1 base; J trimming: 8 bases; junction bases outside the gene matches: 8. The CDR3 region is CASSLGEGGRYEQFF. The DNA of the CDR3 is TGTGCCAGCAGCTTAGGGGAGGGCGGGAGATATGAGCAGTTCTTC. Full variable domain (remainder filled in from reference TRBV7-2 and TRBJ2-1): GAGVSQSPSNKVTEKGKDVELRCDPISGHTALYWYRQSLGQGLEFLIYFQGNSAPDKSGLPSDRFSAERTGGSVSTLTIQRTQQEDSAVYLCASSLGEGGRYEQFFGPGTRLTVL.